A single sample gave rise to the 9 T cell receptor beta chains below, sequenced in a study of shared clonotypes between healthy human individuals. Sequenced by immunoSEQ multiplex PCR; TCRdb stores in-frame clones only, minus some. The sample lists under 2.5 million clones, about nine tenths occurring once. Source material: naive CD4+ T cells from PBMCs. Indicated subset: CD45RA+ positively selected. These receptors originate from a young man in good health. Some clones in this sample may be carry-over from other donors' samples.

The chain recombines TRBV6-1 with TRBJ2-7; no clear D. The CDR3 has 11 amino acids. CDR1 is MNHNS, CDR2 SASEGT, per germline. Trimming cost V 6 bases and J 6 bases, with 9 bases left between them. This CDR3 reads CASSNSVEQYF. In DNA form, the CDR3 reads TGTGCCAGCAGCAACAGCGTCGAGCAGTACTTC.

V gene TRBV19 combines with J gene TRBJ2-2; TRBD2 agrees at 13 bases. From germline, CDR1 is LNHDA and CDR2 SQIVND (reference sequence). With V trimmed by 9 bases and J by 4 bases, 2 bases remained unmatched. The CDR3 contains 14 residues. The DNA of the CDR3 is TGTGCCAGCGGACTAGCGGGAGTCACCGGGGAGCTGTTTTTT. As protein: CASGLAGVTGELFF.

This rearrangement joins TRBV13 to TRBJ2-7; the D is unclear. The CDR3 covers 11 residues. The germline CDR1 and CDR2 sequences are PRHDT and FYEKMQ (reference sequence). Trimming took 5 bases from V and 6 from J, leaving 8 bases between them. The CDR3 reads CASSSRSEQYF. CDR3 DNA: TGTGCCAGCAGCAGCCGGTCCGAGCAGTACTTC.

This sequence joins TRBV28 and TRBJ1-2; 7 positions agree with TRBD1. The CDR3 totals 16 residues. Germline CDR1 is MDHEN and CDR2 is SYDVKM. The trim removed 5 bases at V and 1 base at J, leaving 10 bases unmatched. The CDR3 protein is CASSLGGTEFNYGYTF. CDR3 in DNA: TGTGCCAGCAGTCTAGGAGGGACAGAGTTTAACTATGGCTACACCTTC.

The J gene is TRBJ1-1, the V gene TRBV25-1; 11 nucleotides line up with TRBD1. Per the germline V gene, CDR1 is MGHDK and CDR2 is SYGVNS. This CDR3 is built from 12 residues. The V and J ends lost 5 bases and 10 bases, in that order; junction bases with no gene match: 3. CDR3 in amino acids: CASSPGTGGAFF. In DNA form, the CDR3 reads TGTGCCAGCAGTCCCGGGACAGGGGGAGCTTTCTTT.

This clone was seen just once. The chain employs TRBV7-2 and TRBJ1-1; D possibly corresponds to TRBD1 (6 bases). The ends were cut back, 4 bases at V and 9 bases at J, with 15 bases in the middle. The CDR3 contains 13 residues. Germline-derived CDR1 and CDR2 are SGHTA and FQGNSA. The CDR3 DNA reads as TGTGCCAGCAGCTCAACGCGGGGGGGGCAAGCTTTCTTT. Encoded protein: CASSSTRGGQAFF.

This clone was recorded once. The chain joins TRBV7-8 to TRBJ1-2, with D possibly TRBD1 on 5 matching bases. V gave up 4 bases and J gave up 5 bases, with 20 bases separating them. The CDR3 runs to 16 residues. Germline CDR1 is SGHVS and CDR2 is FQNEAQ. The CDR3 sequence is CASSSRPGSGPYGYTF. The CDR3 coding sequence is TGTGCCAGCAGCTCCCGGCCGGGGTCGGGGCCGTATGGCTACACCTTC.

This rearrangement joins TRBV10-3 to TRBJ1-1; TRBD1 aligns across 8 bases. The CDR3 has 14 residues. The V and J ends lost 3 bases and 5 bases, in that order; junction bases with no gene match: 5. Germline values: CDR1 ENHRY, CDR2 SYGVKD. The CDR3 reads CAISDTRGRTEAFF. DNA of the CDR3: TGTGCCATCAGTGACACCAGGGGGCGGACTGAAGCTTTCTTT.

The chain uses TRBV27 and TRBJ2-1; 8 positions agree with TRBD2. The CDR3 has 15 amino acids. The germline gives CDR1 MNHEY, CDR2 SMNVEV (reference sequence). V was clipped by 6 bases and J by 2 bases; unmatched bases: 6. CDR3 nucleotide sequence: TGTGCCAGCAGGGGAGCGGGAGTCACCTACAATGAGCAGTTCTTC. Translated: CASRGAGVTYNEQFF.